The 19 T cell receptor beta chains reported below all come from one sample, sequenced in a study of beta chain features in type 1 diabetes. Every bit of the isolated RNA underwent reverse transcription, so sequencing read expressed TCRB transcripts. The method was immunoSEQ multiplex PCR; TCRdb's version includes in-frame clones alone and lacks a portion of them. The repertoire holds about 410,000 clones, with roughly 14% as singletons. Specimen: naive CD4+ T cells from blood. The receptor set was obtained from a man younger than 40 in good health.

This chain connects TRBV6-6 to TRBJ1-1; no clear D gene. Germline values: CDR1 MNHNY, CDR2 SVGAGI (reference sequence). The CDR3 has 14 residues. V lost 2 bases and J lost 1, with 8 bases in between. The CDR3 DNA is TGTGCCAGCAGTTACGGCCGTAGGAACACTGAAGCTTTCTTT. Translated: CASSYGRRNTEAFF.

This clone occurred a few times. The V and J genes are TRBV7-7 and TRBJ2-2; D gene unclear. Between the trimmed V and J ends, which lost 2 bases and 0 bases, there was a span of 7 bases. The CDR3 sequence is 15 residues long. Per germline, CDR1 SSHAT and CDR2 FNYEAQ (reference sequence). In nucleotides, the CDR3 is TGTGCCAGCAGCTTATCGGTCTCGAACACCGGGGAGCTGTTTTTT. It is translated as CASSLSVSNTGELFF.

This clone was seen more than once but under ten times. CDR3 in DNA: TGTGCCAGCAGCTTGGTGGGGAGGGATACGCAGTATTTT. This gives the protein CASSLVGRDTQYF. The chain employs TRBV5-6 and TRBJ2-3; possible D gene TRBD2, 6 bases. In germline, CDR1 is SGHDT, CDR2 YYEEEE. The V end was cut by 0 bases, the J end by 6 bases, with 8 bases between. The CDR3 contains 13 residues.

This clone was seen more than once but under ten times. The J gene is TRBJ1-1, the V gene TRBV6-1; tentatively, D is TRBD1 (6 bases). This CDR3 is built from 16 residues. The V end lost 2 bases, the J end lost 1 base, and 14 bases lay between the germline ends. Looked up from germline, CDR1 is MNHNS and CDR2 is SASEGT. As DNA, the CDR3 is TGTGCCAGCAGTGAAATACCGGGGACAACGAACACTGAAGCTTTCTTT. It encodes CASSEIPGTTNTEAFF.

This clone was picked up a small number of times. The chain couples TRBV9 to TRBJ2-7; TRBD1 might be the D (6 bases). From germline, CDR1 is SGDLS and CDR2 YYNGEE. V was pared by 3 bases and J by 2 bases, with 12 bases between. The CDR3 runs 14 residues. The DNA of the CDR3 is TGTGCCAGCAGCGCCTTGGACAGAGCCTACGAGCAGTACTTC. Protein: CASSALDRAYEQYF. Together with reference TRBV9 and TRBJ2-7, the CDR3 gives the full variable domain: DSGVTQTPKHLITATGQRVTLRCSPRSGDLSVYWYQQSLDQGLQFLIQYYNGEERAKGNILERFSAQQFPDLHSELNLSSLELGDSALYFCASSALDRAYEQYFGPGTRLTVT.

The rearrangement joins TRBV9 to TRBJ2-3; no clear D. The length of the CDR3 is 13 residues. CDR1 is SGDLS, CDR2 YYNGEE, per germline. V dropped 1 base and J dropped 1 base, with 4 bases sitting between them. The CDR3 DNA follows: TGTGCCAGCAGCGTAACCCGCACAGATACGCAGTATTTT. It encodes CASSVTRTDTQYF.

This clone was seen a few times. This chain uses TRBV10-3 with TRBJ2-3; tentatively, D is TRBD2 (6 bases). Trimming removed 3 bases at V and 7 bases at J, with 17 bases between. The length of the CDR3 is 15 residues. Germline V gene lookup returns CDR1 ENHRY and CDR2 SYGVKD. The CDR3 DNA reads TGTGCCATCAGTGACAACGGGGGAGCACTGAATACGCAGTATTTT. Its translation is CAISDNGGALNTQYF.

J is TRBJ2-3 and V is TRBV30, with D tentatively TRBD1 or TRBD2 (5 bases each). The germline V and J ends were trimmed by 4 bases and 11 bases, with 13 bases remaining between them. The germline gives CDR1 GTSNPN, CDR2 SVGIG (reference sequence). The CDR3 has 11 amino acids. The CDR3 DNA is TGTGCCTGGACCTCGGGGCTTCTGCAGTATTTT. It translates to CAWTSGLLQYF.

This clone was seen more than once but under ten times. The chain joins TRBV6-1 to TRBJ1-6; perhaps TRBD1 as D (5 bases). Trimming stripped 6 bases from V and 2 bases from J, with 11 bases between. The CDR3 consists of 15 residues. Germline V CDR1 and CDR2: MNHNS, SASEGT. The CDR3 coding sequence is TGTGCCAGCAGATTACAGGTCGCCTATAATTCACCCCTCCACTTT. It is translated as CASRLQVAYNSPLHF.

The chain uses TRBV6-1 and TRBJ2-5; the match to TRBD1 covers 8 bases. The CDR3 runs to 14 residues. Losses at the gene ends were 5 bases for V and 1 base for J; bases not matched to a gene: 3. The germline CDR1 and CDR2 sequences are MNHNS and SASEGT. CDR3 nucleotide sequence: TGTGCCAGCAGTCTGGACAGGGCCCAAGAGACCCAGTACTTC. The encoded protein is CASSLDRAQETQYF.

The rearrangement joins TRBV27 to TRBJ1-2; TRBD1 aligns across 9 bases. V lost 5 bases, J lost 10 bases, and 11 bases stayed unmatched. The CDR3 length is 14 residues. CDR1 and CDR2 (germline): MNHEY, SMNVEV (reference sequence). CDR3 DNA: TGTGCCAGCAGTCAGTCCCGGGACAGGGAAAACTACACCTTC. It encodes CASSQSRDRENYTF.

The genes are TRBV11-2 and TRBJ2-1; D ambiguous. The germline V and J ends were trimmed by 5 bases and 5 bases, with 22 bases remaining between them. From germline, CDR1 is SGHAT and CDR2 FQNNGV. CDR3 size: 17 residues. The CDR3 spells CASSETSSVRKDNEQFF. The CDR3 DNA reads TGTGCCAGCAGCGAAACGTCGTCAGTCCGGAAAGACAATGAGCAGTTCTTC.

This clone came up a few times. This chain's CDR3 is CASGTGTYEQYF. The CDR3 DNA is TGTGCCAGCGGCACAGGAACCTACGAGCAGTACTTC. The J gene is TRBJ2-7, the V gene TRBV9; a weak D match, TRBD1 (5 bases). Germline V gene lookup returns CDR1 SGDLS and CDR2 YYNGEE. The V end lost 7 bases, the J end lost 2 bases, and 10 bases lay between the germline ends. CDR3 length: 12 residues.

V is TRBV9 and J is TRBJ2-2, with no clear D. V lost 1 base to trimming and J lost 6 bases, with 4 bases between them. This CDR3 region has 12 residues. CDR1 is SGDLS, CDR2 YYNGEE, per germline. The DNA of the CDR3 is TGTGCCAGCAGCGTACGCTCCGGGGAGCTGTTTTTT. Protein sequence: CASSVRSGELFF.

This clone was seen a handful of times. The DNA for the CDR3 is TGCAGCGTTGGCATGGCTAGCGGGGTGTCCGAGCAGTACTTC. Translation gives CSVGMASGVSEQYF. This chain joins TRBV29-1 and TRBJ2-7, with TRBD2 matching 9 bases. The germline gives CDR1 SQVTM, CDR2 ANQGSEA. The CDR3 loop spans 14 amino acids. V lost 4 bases, J lost 6 bases, and 10 bases stayed unmatched.

This clone was seen a few times. The chain couples TRBV5-6 to TRBJ1-6; D is possibly TRBD1 (6 bases). CDR1 and CDR2 from the germline V gene are SGHDT and YYEEEE. The CDR3 sequence is 14 residues long. Trimming removed 1 base at V and 9 bases at J, with 11 bases between. The CDR3 sequence is CASSLNNRVSPLHF. The CDR3 region has the DNA TGTGCCAGCAGCTTGAATAACAGGGTTTCACCCCTCCACTTT.

The J gene is TRBJ2-7, the V gene TRBV11-3; perhaps TRBD2 as D (6 bases). V was cut by 5 bases and J by 5 bases, with 16 bases left in between. Per germline, CDR1 SGHNT and CDR2 YENEEA. There are 14 residues in the CDR3. The CDR3 sequence: CASSPWRRAHEQYV. CDR3 DNA sequence: TGTGCCAGCAGCCCCTGGAGGAGGGCCCACGAGCAGTACGTC.

V and J are TRBV7-9 and TRBJ2-7, with D perhaps TRBD1 (6 bases). The CDR3 is 16 residues long. Germline CDR1 is SEHNR and CDR2 is FQNEAQ (reference sequence). The V and J ends lost 0 bases and 5 bases respectively, with 17 bases between them. Here the CDR3 reads CASSLALQGFGHEQYF. CDR3 DNA sequence: TGTGCCAGCAGCTTAGCTCTGCAGGGGTTTGGCCACGAGCAGTACTTC.

This clone was seen a single time. The chain uses TRBV25-1 and TRBJ1-1; D ambiguous. This CDR3 has 12 residues. Trimming took off 8 bases at V and 4 bases at J, with 11 bases between the two ends. Germline V gene sequence: CDR1 MGHDK, CDR2 SYGVNS. The DNA of the CDR3 is TGTGCCAGCTCACGACTTAGCACTGAAGCTTTCTTT. Translation: CASSRLSTEAFF.